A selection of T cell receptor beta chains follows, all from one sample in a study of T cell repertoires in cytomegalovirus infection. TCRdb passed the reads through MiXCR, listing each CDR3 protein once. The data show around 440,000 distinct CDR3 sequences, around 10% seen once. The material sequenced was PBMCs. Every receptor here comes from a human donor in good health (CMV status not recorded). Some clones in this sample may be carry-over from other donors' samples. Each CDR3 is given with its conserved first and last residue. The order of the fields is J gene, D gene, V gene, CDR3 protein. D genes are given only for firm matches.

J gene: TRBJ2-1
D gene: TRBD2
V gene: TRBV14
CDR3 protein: CASSQDRGLAGERQFF

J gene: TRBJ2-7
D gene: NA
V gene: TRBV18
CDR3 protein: CASSPVAYEQYF

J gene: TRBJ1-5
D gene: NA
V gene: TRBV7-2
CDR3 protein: CASSPRDQPQHF

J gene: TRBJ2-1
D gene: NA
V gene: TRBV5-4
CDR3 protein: CASSLVGLGQFF

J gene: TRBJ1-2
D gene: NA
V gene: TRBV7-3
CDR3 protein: CASSSLRDTGYTF

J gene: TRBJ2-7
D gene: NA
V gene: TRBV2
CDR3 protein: CAREKIGGASYEQYF

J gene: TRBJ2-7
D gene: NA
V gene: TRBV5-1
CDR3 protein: CASSTYSVERSYEQYF

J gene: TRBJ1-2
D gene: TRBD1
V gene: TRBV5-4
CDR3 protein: CASRQDRPINYGYTF

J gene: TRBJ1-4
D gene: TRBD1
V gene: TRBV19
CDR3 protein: CASRNTGAGEKLFF

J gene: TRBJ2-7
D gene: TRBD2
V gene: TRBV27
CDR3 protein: CASSSGLAGGLAFSSYEQYF

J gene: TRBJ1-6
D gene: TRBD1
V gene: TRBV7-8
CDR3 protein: CASSLTGTVNSPLHF

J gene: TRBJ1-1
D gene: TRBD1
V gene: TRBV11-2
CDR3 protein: CASSLKGAGTEAFF

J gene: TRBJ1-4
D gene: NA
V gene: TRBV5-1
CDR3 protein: CASSDSPTNEKLFF

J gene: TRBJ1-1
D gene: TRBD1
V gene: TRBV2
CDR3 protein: CASSGQGVTEAFF